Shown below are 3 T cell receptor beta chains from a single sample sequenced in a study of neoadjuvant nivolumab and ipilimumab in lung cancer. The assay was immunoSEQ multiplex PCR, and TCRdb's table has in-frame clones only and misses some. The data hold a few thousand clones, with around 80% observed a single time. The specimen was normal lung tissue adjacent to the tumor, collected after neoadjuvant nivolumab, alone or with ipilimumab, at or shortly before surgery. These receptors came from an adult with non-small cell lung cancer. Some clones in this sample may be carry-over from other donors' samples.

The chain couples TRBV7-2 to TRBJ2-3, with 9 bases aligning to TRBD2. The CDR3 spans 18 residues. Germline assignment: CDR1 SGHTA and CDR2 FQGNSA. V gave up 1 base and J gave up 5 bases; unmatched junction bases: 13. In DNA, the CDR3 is TGTGCCAGCAGCTTAGAGCCCTCTAGCGGGATCCTCGAAGATACGCAGTATTTT. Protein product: CASSLEPSSGILEDTQYF.

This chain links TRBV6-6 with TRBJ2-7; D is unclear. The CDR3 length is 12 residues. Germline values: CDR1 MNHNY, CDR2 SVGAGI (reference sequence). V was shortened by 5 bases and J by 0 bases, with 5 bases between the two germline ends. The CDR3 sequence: CASSPFSYEQYF. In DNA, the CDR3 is TGTGCCAGCAGTCCCTTCTCCTACGAGCAGTACTTC.

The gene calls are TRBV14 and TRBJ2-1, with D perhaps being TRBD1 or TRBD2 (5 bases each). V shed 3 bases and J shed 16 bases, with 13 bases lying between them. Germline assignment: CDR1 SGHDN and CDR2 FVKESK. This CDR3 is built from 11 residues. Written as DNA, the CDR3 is TGTGCCAGCAGCCAGGGGGTTATACCTTTCTTC. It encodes CASSQGVIPFF.